This TCR beta chain was found in a study of response to subunit inactivated influenza vaccine. V lost 1 base to trimming and J lost 10 bases, with 11 bases between them. The germline CDR1 and CDR2 sequences are DFQATT and SNEGSKA (reference sequence). The length of the CDR3 is 12 residues. This clonotype was seen repeatedly, ten times or more. TCRdb called the RT-PCR reads again in MiXCR, with one record for every CDR3 protein. The data show 400,000 to 650,000 distinct CDR3 sequences, with approximately 7.8% seen just once and approximately 14% held by the top ten. The specimen comprised PBMCs from blood, sampled around 2 years after vaccination. The source is a man between 45 and 75 years old who received an inactivated influenza vaccine. The rearrangement links TRBV20-1 to TRBJ2-1; tentatively, D is TRBD2 (7 bases). The CDR3 region is CSARVSGTEQFF. The DNA for the CDR3 is TGCAGTGCTAGAGTGAGCGGGACAGAGCAGTTCTTC.